What follows are 23 T cell receptor beta chains derived from one specimen sequenced in a study of blood T cell repertoires in COVID-19. TCRdb keeps only in-frame clones here, not all; method: immunoSEQ multiplex PCR. Among approximately 82,000 clones listed, about 89% were seen once. Sequencing was carried out using PBMCs or T cells enriched from blood (not recorded which). The receptors come from a woman between 50 and 59 years old with acute COVID-19.

This chain connects TRBV10-3 to TRBJ1-5, with 8 bases that match TRBD1. The CDR3 has 14 residues. The ends lost 5 bases at V and 5 bases at J; junction bases unmatched: 5. Germline V gene sequence: CDR1 ENHRY, CDR2 SYGVKD. The CDR3 nucleotides are TGTGCCATCAGTCCCGACAGGGGTGATCAGCCCCAGCATTTT. Protein product: CAISPDRGDQPQHF.

The chain combines TRBV2 with TRBJ1-4, with a tentative D call TRBD1 (5 bases). Between the trimmed V and J ends, which lost 4 bases and 3 bases, there was a span of 9 bases. Germline values: CDR1 SNHLY, CDR2 FYNNEI. The CDR3 has 14 amino acids. CDR3 sequence (DNA): TGTGCCAGCAGTGCCGGAGGGGCTAATGAAAAACTGTTTTTT. It translates to CASSAGGANEKLFF.

The chain has TRBV7-9 and TRBJ2-3, with 7 bases identical to TRBD2. CDR1 and CDR2 (germline): SEHNR, FQNEAQ (reference sequence). V was clipped by 1 base and J by 6 bases; unmatched bases: 10. The CDR3 runs 16 residues. This CDR3 reads CASSLVAGESVDTQYF. CDR3 coding DNA: TGTGCCAGCAGCTTAGTGGCGGGAGAATCAGTCGATACGCAGTATTTT. Based on the CDR3 plus reference TRBV7-9 and TRBJ2-3, the full variable domain is DTGVSQNPRHKITKRGQNVTFRCDPISEHNRLYWYRQTLGQGPEFLTYFQNEAQLEKSRLLSDRFSAERPKGSFSTLEIQRTEQGDSAMYLCASSLVAGESVDTQYFGPGTRLTVL.

This clone has just a few counts. V is TRBV5-1 and J is TRBJ2-7, with 8 nucleotides matching TRBD1. The J segment lost 0 bases and the V segment lost 5 bases, leaving 7 bases of the junction unmatched. CDR3 size: 15 residues. The germline V gene has CDR1 SGHRS and CDR2 YFSETQ. This chain's CDR3 is CASRVGQASSYEQYF. The CDR3 region has the DNA TGCGCCAGCAGAGTGGGACAGGCAAGCTCCTACGAGCAGTACTTC.

The chain joins TRBV20-1 to TRBJ1-2, with D tentatively TRBD1 (5 bases). CDR1 is DFQATT, CDR2 SNEGSKA, per germline (reference sequence). The CDR3 loop spans 14 amino acids. Trimming took 3 bases from V and 8 from J, leaving 19 bases between them. CDR3: CSASLGIGGKGYTF. DNA of the CDR3: TGCAGTGCTAGTCTTGGGATCGGGGGGAAGGGCTACACCTTC.

This clone was seen only a few times. V and J are TRBV2 and TRBJ2-2; no clear D gene. This CDR3 region has 13 residues. CDR1 and CDR2 from the germline V gene are SNHLY and FYNNEI. The germline V and J ends were trimmed by 5 bases and 5 bases, with 9 bases remaining between them. CDR3 nucleotides: TGTGCCAGCAGTTACACCGAAACCGGGGAGCTGTTTTTT. Translating it yields CASSYTETGELFF.

The chain uses TRBV5-1 and TRBJ2-3; 9 nucleotides match TRBD1. Germline CDR1 and CDR2: SGHRS and YFSETQ. CDR3 length: 16 amino acids. Trimming at V came to 1 base and at J to 3 bases, leaving 6 bases not matched to a gene. The DNA of the CDR3 is TGCGCCAGCAGCTTGATCGGGGACAGGGTTACAGATACGCAGTATTTT. Translated: CASSLIGDRVTDTQYF.

The CDR3 spells CASSIPDRHTEAFF. CDR3 DNA: TGTGCCAGTAGTATCCCGGACAGACACACTGAAGCTTTCTTT. The V call is TRBV19, the J call TRBJ1-1, with TRBD1 as a possible D gene (6 bases). CDR1 is LNHDA, CDR2 SQIVND, per germline (reference sequence). This CDR3 region has 14 residues. V lost 3 bases, J lost 3 bases, and 11 bases lay in between.

This clone was seen once. The J gene is TRBJ2-7, the V gene TRBV5-1, with 7 bases matching TRBD1. Per the germline V gene, CDR1 is SGHRS and CDR2 is YFSETQ. Losses at the gene ends were 3 bases for V and 3 bases for J; bases not matched to a gene: 12. CDR3 length equals 16 residues. This chain's CDR3 is CASSSRPDRRSYEQYF. CDR3 in DNA: TGCGCCAGCAGCTCAAGGCCGGACAGGAGAAGCTACGAGCAGTACTTC.

The rearrangement uses TRBV4-3 and TRBJ1-3; a weak D match, TRBD1 (5 bases). Between the trimmed V and J ends, which lost 1 base and 5 bases, there was a span of 15 bases. The CDR3 length is 16 residues. Germline assignment: CDR1 LGHNA and CDR2 YSLEER. In DNA, the CDR3 is TGCGCCAGCAGCCAAGTTTATCAGGGTTCACGAAACACCATATATTTT. Protein: CASSQVYQGSRNTIYF.

The J gene is TRBJ1-2, the V gene TRBV19; D is uncertain. Germline CDR1 and CDR2: LNHDA and SQIVND (reference sequence). The CDR3 contains 15 residues. Deletions cut 5 bases from V and 4 bases from J, with 17 bases between. In nucleotides, the CDR3 is TGTGCCAGTAGTCCCCACACCCCCCTTGGCTATGGCTACACCTTC. Protein: CASSPHTPLGYGYTF.

This CDR3 is CASSRGGSGRTDTQYF. In DNA form, the CDR3 reads TGTGCCAGCAGCCGGGGGGGTAGCGGGAGAACAGATACGCAGTATTTT. The chain joins TRBV5-4 to TRBJ2-3, with 9 positions matching TRBD2. With V trimmed by 4 bases and J by 3 bases, 9 bases remained unmatched. CDR1 is SGHNT, CDR2 YYREEE, per germline (reference sequence). The CDR3 covers 16 residues.

This clone was seen just once. The V gene is TRBV7-3, the J gene TRBJ1-5; 7 nucleotides align to TRBD1. V lost 1 base to trimming and J lost 7 bases; unmatched junction nucleotides: 1. Germline V gene data show CDR1 as SGHTA and CDR2 as FQGTGA. This CDR3 is built from 13 residues. CDR3 sequence: CASSLNRGQPQHF. CDR3 sequence (DNA): TGTGCCAGCAGCTTAAACAGGGGCCAGCCCCAGCATTTT.

The chain carries TRBV30 and TRBJ1-4; D remains ambiguous. The germline V and J ends were trimmed by 0 bases and 0 bases, with 5 bases remaining between them. Germline assignment: CDR1 GTSNPN and CDR2 SVGIG (reference sequence). This CDR3 has 14 amino acids. This chain's CDR3 is CAWSVTATNEKLFF. For the CDR3, the DNA is TGTGCCTGGAGTGTAACGGCAACTAATGAAAAACTGTTTTTT.

This clone was observed once. The chain couples TRBV10-3 to TRBJ2-7; 9 bases line up with TRBD1. Germline CDR1 is ENHRY and CDR2 is SYGVKD. The ends lost 3 bases at V and 3 bases at J; junction bases unmatched: 3. The CDR3 is 14 residues long. In DNA, the CDR3 is TGTGCCATCAGTGAAGGGACAGGGATCTACGAGCAGTACTTC. It encodes CAISEGTGIYEQYF.

The chain recombines TRBV30 with TRBJ1-3, with D perhaps matching TRBD1 (5 bases). The germline gives CDR1 GTSNPN, CDR2 SVGIG (reference sequence). With 3 bases removed from V and 4 bases from J, the gap between germline ends came to 10 bases. The CDR3 loop spans 13 amino acids. CDR3 protein: CAWSSDTGNTIYF. The CDR3 nucleotides read TGTGCCTGGAGCTCGGACACCGGAAACACCATATATTTT.

The chain employs TRBV2 and TRBJ1-1, with a possible D match to TRBD1 (6 bases). V was clipped by 7 bases and J by 1 base, with 16 bases between them. Germline V lookup: CDR1 SNHLY, CDR2 FYNNEI. The CDR3 sequence is 15 residues long. This CDR3 reads CASTRRTAANTEAFF. Written as DNA, the CDR3 is TGTGCCAGCACTAGGAGGACAGCGGCGAACACTGAAGCTTTCTTT.

The chain combines TRBV7-8 with TRBJ1-1; TRBD1 might be the D (6 bases). Germline V CDR1 and CDR2: SGHVS, FQNEAQ. This CDR3 comprises 14 residues. The V and J ends lost 3 bases and 4 bases respectively, with 12 bases between them. This CDR3 reads CASSLAGAVTEAFF. The CDR3 DNA is TGTGCCAGCAGCTTGGCAGGGGCGGTCACTGAAGCTTTCTTT. The full variable domain, with the rest looked up from reference TRBV7-8 and TRBJ1-1, is GAGVSQSPRYKVAKRGQDVALRCDPISGHVSLFWYQQALGQGPEFLTYFQNEAQLDKSGLPSDRFFAERPEGSVSTLKIQRTQQEDSAVYLCASSLAGAVTEAFFGQGTRLTVV.

The rearrangement uses TRBV30 and TRBJ1-6, with D hard to call. Per the germline V gene, CDR1 is GTSNPN and CDR2 is SVGIG (reference sequence). Trimming removed 2 bases at V and 4 bases at J, with 12 bases between. This CDR3 has 15 residues. CDR3 residues: CAWSLPTGYNSPLHF. The CDR3 DNA reads as TGTGCCTGGAGTCTCCCCACGGGGTATAATTCACCCCTCCACTTT.

The chain employs TRBV7-3 and TRBJ2-2; TRBD1 matches at 11 bases. The CDR3 loop spans 16 amino acids. Trimming took 5 bases from V and 4 from J; bases not matched to a gene: 6. Germline values: CDR1 SGHTA, CDR2 FQGTGA. CDR3: CASSLRTGGRTGELFF. CDR3 bases: TGTGCCAGCAGCCTACGGACAGGGGGCCGCACCGGGGAGCTGTTTTTT.

This chain joins TRBV5-1 and TRBJ2-3, with 7 positions matching TRBD2. J was trimmed by 1 base and V by 0 bases; bases with no gene match: 5. The CDR3 contains 16 residues. Germline V gene sequence: CDR1 SGHRS, CDR2 YFSETQ. The CDR3 sequence: CASSLEGRARTDTQYF. DNA for the CDR3: TGCGCCAGCAGCTTGGAGGGGAGGGCGCGCACAGATACGCAGTATTTT. Drawing the rest from reference TRBV5-1 and TRBJ2-3, the complete variable domain is KAGVTQTPRYLIKTRGQQVTLSCSPISGHRSVSWYQQTPGQGLQFLFEYFSETQRNKGNFPGRFSGRQFSNSRSEMNVSTLELGDSALYLCASSLEGRARTDTQYFGPGTRLTVL.

This clone has a single count. This chain connects TRBV3-1 (or the pseudogene TRBV3-2) to TRBJ2-5, with D uncertain. V lost 4 bases and J lost 5, with 20 bases in between. This CDR3 is 16 amino acids long. Germline V CDR1 and CDR2: LGHDT, YNNKEL (reference sequence). Here the CDR3 reads CASSLPSPSFSETQYF. The CDR3 DNA reads as TGTGCCAGCAGCCTGCCCAGTCCTTCTTTCTCTGAGACCCAGTACTTC.

The J gene is TRBJ2-7, the V gene TRBV30; TRBD1 matches 9 bases. Trimming took 5 bases from V and 8 from J; bases not matched to a gene: 7. The CDR3 runs 12 residues. Germline V lookup: CDR1 GTSNPN, CDR2 SVGIG (reference sequence). CDR3 bases: TGTGCCTGGGACAGGGGGTTGACCCAGCAGTACTTC. Translated, it gives CAWDRGLTQQYF.